The 17 T cell receptor beta chains reported below all come from one sample, sequenced in a study of regulatory T cells in long-lasting Graves disease. To make TCR beta libraries, researchers used iRepertoire HTBI primers and Arm-PCR of CDR3 regions. TCRdb independently ran MiXCR on the multiplex PCR reads; one entry per CDR3 protein. Of roughly 380,000 distinct CDR3 sequences in the sample, 16% were seen once. Time point defined: newly diagnosed GD, antithyroid drugs for less than 3 months. PBMC RNA served as the TCR library source. The same data also contributed to another study, on T cells in Graves' hyperthyroidism and ophthalmopathy.

This sample comprised peripheral blood mononuclear cells (PBMCs), obtained at new diagnosis, from a patient treated with antithyroid drugs. The receptors stem from a man between 35 and 55 years old with Graves disease.

This clonotype appeared a few times. The chain links TRBV7-2 to TRBJ1-4, with D perhaps matching TRBD1 (6 bases). CDR3 length: 17 amino acids. The germline V gene encodes CDR1 SGHTA and CDR2 FQGNSA. V was pared by 5 bases and J by 4 bases, with 20 bases between. CDR3 sequence reads: CASSRLKSTGFNEKLFF. CDR3 DNA sequence: TGTGCCAGCAGCCGCCTAAAATCGACAGGTTTTAATGAAAAACTGTTTTTT.

The chain links TRBV7-2 to TRBJ2-7, with D perhaps being TRBD1 or TRBD2 (6 bases each). V gave up 5 bases and J gave up 10 bases, with 24 bases separating them. Germline V gene lookup returns CDR1 SGHTA and CDR2 FQGNSA. The CDR3 covers 15 residues. The CDR3 reads CASSLVGGGGRFQYF. The CDR3 DNA reads TGTGCCAGCAGCCTTGTGGGGGGCGGCGGGCGTTTTCAGTACTTC. Filled out from reference TRBV7-2 and TRBJ2-7, the complete variable domain reads GAGVSQSPSNKVTEKGKDVELRCDPISGHTALYWYRQSLGQGLEFLIYFQGNSAPDKSGLPSDRFSAERTGGSVSTLTIQRTQQEDSAVYLCASSLVGGGGRFQYFGPGTRLTVT.

The sample holds many counts of this clonotype. The chain is built from TRBV29-1 and TRBJ1-2; D ambiguous. V was clipped by 7 bases and J by 3 bases, with 12 bases between them. CDR1 SQVTM and CDR2 ANQGSEA come from the germline V gene. CDR3 size: 12 residues. CDR3: CSATRPYYGYTF. In DNA, the CDR3 is TGCAGCGCCACAAGGCCCTACTATGGCTACACCTTC.

This clonotype was seen at least ten times. CDR3 nucleotides: TGCGCCAGCAGCTTGGGAGGACAGGCCATCACAGATACGCAGTATTTT. Its protein product is CASSLGGQAITDTQYF. This chain connects TRBV5-1 to TRBJ2-3; TRBD1 aligns across 7 bases. This CDR3 region has 16 residues. With V trimmed by 0 bases and J by 2 bases, 6 bases remained unmatched. The germline gives CDR1 SGHRS, CDR2 YFSETQ. The full variable domain, completed using reference TRBV5-1 and TRBJ2-3, is KAGVTQTPRYLIKTRGQQVTLSCSPISGHRSVSWYQQTPGQGLQFLFEYFSETQRNKGNFPGRFSGRQFSNSRSEMNVSTLELGDSALYLCASSLGGQAITDTQYFGPGTRLTVL.

The rearrangement uses TRBV28 and TRBJ1-1; no definite D call. The V gene's germline CDR1 is MDHEN and CDR2 SYDVKM. The length of the CDR3 is 17 residues. Trimming took off 1 base at V and 0 bases at J, with 15 bases between the two ends. CDR3 region: CASSLSRQNQLNTEAFF. The CDR3 bases are TGTGCCAGCAGTTTATCGCGTCAGAACCAACTGAACACTGAAGCTTTCTTT.

This clonotype was observed many times. The chain couples TRBV7-2 to TRBJ2-5; D is uncertain. Germline V gene sequence: CDR1 SGHTA, CDR2 FQGNSA. The germline V and J ends were trimmed by 0 bases and 2 bases, with 10 bases remaining between them. This CDR3 is 15 amino acids long. DNA for the CDR3: TGTGCCAGCAGCTTAGCCCCGAACAGACAAGAGACCCAGTACTTC. The encoded protein is CASSLAPNRQETQYF.

This clonotype was detected only a few times. This chain links TRBV18 with TRBJ1-3, with D maybe TRBD1 (5 bases). The CDR3 is made up of 16 amino acids. The V gene's germline CDR1 is KGHSH and CDR2 LQKENI. Trimming shortened V by 3 bases and J by 0 bases, and 12 bases separated the two germline ends. The CDR3 DNA is TGTGCCAGCTCACCCGGGACGGATCTCTCTGGAAACACCATATATTTT. It is translated as CASSPGTDLSGNTIYF.

This clonotype was detected a few times. The chain links TRBV7-3 to TRBJ2-1; D might be TRBD1 (6 bases). The V gene's germline CDR1 is SGHTA and CDR2 FQGTGA. Trimming shortened V by 5 bases and J by 4 bases, and 15 bases separated the two germline ends. The CDR3 has 15 amino acids. In DNA, the CDR3 is TGTGCCAGCAGCCTACAGGGCGGACGTTACAATGAGCAGTTCTTC. Amino acid sequence: CASSLQGGRYNEQFF. The variable domain in full, with the rest retrieved from reference TRBV7-3 and TRBJ2-1, is GAGVSQTPSNKVTEKGKYVELRCDPISGHTALYWYRQSLGQGPEFLIYFQGTGAADDSGLPNDRFFAVRPEGSVSTLKIQRTERGDSAVYLCASSLQGGRYNEQFFGPGTRLTVL.

The chain uses TRBV30 and TRBJ1-6; tentatively, D is TRBD1 (6 bases). Germline CDR1 GTSNPN, CDR2 SVGIG (reference sequence). CDR3 length: 16 residues. Trimming removed 3 bases from V and 3 bases from J, with 15 bases in between. This CDR3 reads CAWSTPGHLYNSPLHF. The CDR3 region has the DNA TGTGCCTGGAGCACTCCGGGACATCTCTATAATTCACCCCTCCACTTT.

This clonotype was seen ten or more times. The chain has TRBV6-5 and TRBJ2-2; D call uncertain. In germline, CDR1 is MNHEY, CDR2 SVGAGI. This CDR3 contains 13 residues. The V and J ends lost 2 bases and 5 bases respectively, with 6 bases between them. CDR3 sequence reads: CASSYKGTGELFF. CDR3 nucleotide sequence: TGTGCCAGCAGTTACAAGGGTACCGGGGAGCTGTTTTTT.

This clonotype was recorded once. A far larger clone lies a single base away; this is likely a read error. The chain links TRBV27 to TRBJ2-7; 11 positions match TRBD1. The CDR3 has 13 amino acids. With V trimmed by 6 bases and J by 6 bases, 4 bases remained unmatched. The V gene's germline CDR1 is MNHEY and CDR2 SMNVEV (reference sequence). CDR3 sequence reads: CASSRTGGCEQYF. The CDR3 region has the DNA TGTGCCAGCAGCCGGACAGGGGGCTGCGAGCAGTACTTC.

This clonotype was recorded many times. The gene calls are TRBV7-3 and TRBJ2-1; no clear D. Germline assignment: CDR1 SGHTA and CDR2 FQGTGA. V was pared by 1 base and J by 7 bases, with 8 bases between. There are 13 residues in the CDR3. The CDR3 here is CASSLMGRNEQFF. DNA of the CDR3: TGTGCCAGCAGCTTAATGGGAAGAAATGAGCAGTTCTTC.

This clonotype was found many times. The rearrangement links TRBV20-1 to TRBJ2-3; no definite D call. The V end was cut by 2 bases, the J end by 5 bases, with 11 bases between. The length of the CDR3 is 13 residues. Per the germline V gene, CDR1 is DFQATT and CDR2 is SNEGSKA (reference sequence). CDR3 nucleotide sequence: TGCAGTGCTAGATCTGGCTCTTTAGATACGCAGTATTTT. Its protein is CSARSGSLDTQYF.

This clonotype was observed many times. The genes are TRBV20-1 and TRBJ2-5, with D perhaps matching TRBD1 (6 bases). CDR3 length: 13 amino acids. Per the germline V gene, CDR1 is DFQATT and CDR2 is SNEGSKA (reference sequence). V was cut by 5 bases and J by 5 bases, with 15 bases left in between. CDR3 DNA: TGCAGTGCTTATACAGGGCGCTCCGAGACCCAGTACTTC. It codes for CSAYTGRSETQYF.

The table lists this clonotype with many counts. The J gene is TRBJ2-3, the V gene TRBV28; the match to TRBD2 covers 13 bases. CDR1 is MDHEN and CDR2 is SYDVKM in the germline V gene. The trim removed 5 bases at V and 6 bases at J, leaving 11 bases unmatched. The CDR3 has 17 amino acids. CDR3 sequence reads: CASSPYPGLAGRDTQYF. For the CDR3, the DNA is TGTGCCAGCAGTCCATACCCGGGACTAGCGGGGAGGGATACGCAGTATTTT. Looking up the rest from reference TRBV28 and TRBJ2-3 gives the full variable domain: DVKVTQSSRYLVKRTGEKVFLECVQDMDHENMFWYRQDPGLGLRLIYFSYDVKMKEKGDIPEGYSVSREKKERFSLILESASTNQTSMYLCASSPYPGLAGRDTQYFGPGTRLTVL.

This clonotype was detected a few times. The chain combines TRBV29-1 with TRBJ2-3; 8 bases line up with TRBD2. Germline V CDR1 and CDR2: SQVTM, ANQGSEA. CDR3 size: 14 residues. Losses at the gene ends were 6 bases for V and 6 bases for J; bases not matched to a gene: 11. The CDR3 here is CSVGGGRGGDTQYF. The CDR3 DNA sequence: TGCAGCGTCGGGGGGGGACGGGGGGGCGATACGCAGTATTTT.

This clonotype has just a few counts. The rearrangement joins TRBV6-2 or TRBV6-3 to TRBJ2-7, with D perhaps matching TRBD1 (6 bases). The CDR3 contains 15 residues. Trimming pared 6 bases from V and 2 bases from J, leaving 17 bases between. In germline, CDR1 is MNHEY, CDR2 SVGEGT. CDR3 coding DNA: TGTGCCAGCAGAACCACAGGGAGTCCCCCCTACGAGCAGTACTTC. It is translated as CASRTTGSPPYEQYF.